This T cell receptor (beta chain) was identified during a study of CD8+CD57+ T cells in acquired aplastic anemia. General study results and limits: Statistical testing detected no significant gap in CD8+ Simpson's diversity between patients and controls.

Both TCR beta VDJ combination and CDR3 sequence profiling were carried out. Genomic DNA was the template for this profiling. TCRdb ran MiXCR on the reads and lists one entry per CDR3 protein. The table has 400,000 to 500,000 distinct CDR3 sequences, about 70% seen once; the top ten hold 3% to 5%. To note about this clonotype: The antigen remains unidentified. A much larger clone sits a single nucleotide away, making a read error possible.

CDR3 length: 15 residues. The TCR comes from a human donor in good health, serving as a control. Sequenced: sorted CD4+, CD8+, or CD8+CD57+ T cells (not recorded which) from PBMCs. The chain employs TRBV12-3 or TRBV12-4 and TRBJ1-1, with D uncertain. The CDR3 region is CASSFVNGMNTEASF. The CDR3 nucleotides are TGTGCCAGCAGTTTTGTGAACGGCATGAACACTGAAGCTTCCTTT.